A selection of T cell receptor beta chains follows, all from one sample in a study of blood T cell repertoires in COVID-19. Produced via immunoSEQ multiplex PCR; TCRdb's table is partial and in-frame only. The repertoire includes a few hundred thousand clones, 75% to 90% of them detected once, and around a tenth sits in the top ten. Sequenced input: PBMCs or T cells enriched from blood (not recorded which). The receptors come from a woman aged 40 to 49 who had recovered from COVID-19. The conserved cysteine and the conserved F or W are not part of the CDR3 here.

j_gene	v_gene	CDR3aa
TRBJ1-2	TRBV12-3/TRBV12-4	ASSPQVNYGYT
TRBJ1-3	TRBV5-8	ASSLIDRALGNTIY
TRBJ2-7	TRBV5-1	ASSLAPGSGVGEQY
TRBJ1-6	TRBV19	ASSLDVTRSPLH
TRBJ2-7	TRBV30	AWSVRSGVSSYEQY
TRBJ2-5	TRBV19	ASSTDRVQTQY
TRBJ1-1	TRBV5-1	ASSLGQGAGTEAF
TRBJ2-7	TRBV28	ASTPESGGSYEQY
TRBJ1-2	TRBV6-1	ASSEAGGRWGYT
TRBJ1-1	TRBV6-5	ASNRGTEAF
TRBJ2-7	TRBV20-1	SASRETYEQY
TRBJ2-7	TRBV11-3	ASSFGLAGGPYEQY
TRBJ2-2	TRBV28	ASSLAGRANTGELF
TRBJ1-1	TRBV27	ASSLRGINTEAF
TRBJ1-1	TRBV6-5	ASSYSEWQGNTEAF
TRBJ2-7	TRBV4-2	ASSQDSRRQGTYEQY
TRBJ2-1	TRBV7-2	ASRGLAGGPNEF
TRBJ1-6	TRBV13	ASSTGFSSNSPLH
TRBJ2-3	TRBV13	ASSSPRQGRLADTQY
TRBJ1-2	TRBV6-5	ASSYLSQGGYT
TRBJ2-7	TRBV15	ATSSQLKDEQY
TRBJ2-5	TRBV29-1	SVEDGGFPQETQY